The 24 T cell receptor beta chains in this list originate from one sample, sequenced in a study of CD8+CD57+ T cells in acquired aplastic anemia. Patients who underwent sequencing had shown CD8+CD57+ cell expansion by flow cytometry. Genomic DNA templated the TCR beta VDJ and CDR3 profiling. TCRdb independently ran MiXCR on the reads; one entry per CDR3 protein. The table lists 150,000 to 200,000 distinct CDR3 sequences, 45% to 55% of them singletons, with around 1.1% in the top ten. Sequenced input: sorted CD4+, CD8+, or CD8+CD57+ T cells (not recorded which) from PBMCs. Source of these receptors: a human donor with aplastic anemia.

This clonotype has at least ten counts. The chain has TRBV29-1 and TRBJ2-7, with D uncertain. CDR3 length: 15 residues. Deletions cut 4 bases from V and 2 bases from J, with 18 bases between. Germline-derived CDR1 and CDR2 are SQVTM and ANQGSEA. Here the CDR3 reads CSVVPARMQTYEQYF. The CDR3 DNA reads as TGCAGCGTTGTACCCGCACGTATGCAGACCTACGAGCAGTACTTC.

This clonotype was counted at least ten times. The chain employs TRBV9 and TRBJ1-1; possible D gene TRBD1, 5 bases. The CDR3 loop spans 15 amino acids. V shed 0 bases and J shed 6 bases, with 15 bases lying between them. The germline V gene has CDR1 SGDLS and CDR2 YYNGEE. CDR3 coding DNA: TGTGCCAGCAGCGTAGTACCGGGACGGGCGGCTGAAGCTTTCTTT. Encoded protein: CASSVVPGRAAEAFF.

The chain couples TRBV29-1 to TRBJ2-3, with D unclear. Germline values: CDR1 SQVTM, CDR2 ANQGSEA. The CDR3 sequence is 12 residues long. The germline V and J ends were trimmed by 2 bases and 0 bases, with 3 bases remaining between them. Here the CDR3 reads CSVEPSTDTQYF. As DNA, the CDR3 is TGCAGCGTTGAACCTAGCACAGATACGCAGTATTTT.

The CDR3 DNA sequence: TGTGCCAGCAGTTTATCTAGCTACACAGATACGCAGTATTTT. Encoded protein: CASSLSSYTDTQYF. The chain carries TRBV11-2 and TRBJ2-3, with TRBD2 as a possible D gene (5 bases). This CDR3 contains 14 residues. V dropped 6 bases and J dropped 2 bases, with 12 bases sitting between them. The germline V gene has CDR1 SGHAT and CDR2 FQNNGV.

V and J are TRBV4-2 and TRBJ1-2; 8 nucleotides agree with TRBD1. V lost 5 bases to trimming and J lost 0 bases; unmatched junction nucleotides: 11. The CDR3 loop spans 17 amino acids. Germline lookup yields CDR1 LGHNA and CDR2 YNFKEQ. The CDR3 DNA is TGTGCCAGCAGCGTACCGGGACAGGAGCTCACTAACTATGGCTACACCTTC. Translating it yields CASSVPGQELTNYGYTF.

CDR3 DNA: TGTGCCAGCAGTGCTCTAGCGGGAGCCCGACATACGCAGTATTTT. The encoded protein is CASSALAGARHTQYF. This chain connects TRBV11-1 to TRBJ2-3; 10 bases line up with TRBD2. V gave up 6 bases and J gave up 7 bases; unmatched junction bases: 10. The germline gives CDR1 SGHAT, CDR2 FQDESV (reference sequence). This CDR3 has 15 residues.

This clonotype has just a few counts. The conserved phenylalanine or tryptophan is not found at the CDR3 terminus, so this likely reflects a read error. This sequence joins TRBV15 and TRBJ1-2; TRBD1 is a possible D gene (5 bases). The CDR3 sequence is 15 residues long. Germline-derived CDR1 and CDR2 are LNHNV and YYDKDF (reference sequence). The CDR3 region is CATSGERGRGIGYTL. CDR3 nucleotides: TGTGCCACCAGCGGAGAACGGGGCCGCGGTATCGGCTACACCCTC.

V is TRBV7-1 and J is TRBJ2-2, with D perhaps matching TRBD1 (5 bases). TRBV7-1 is an open reading frame whose function is uncertain. The CDR3 covers 13 residues. The V gene lost 6 bases and the J gene lost 5 bases, with 10 bases spanning the gap. The CDR3 sequence is CASRTALTGELFF. CDR3 DNA sequence: TGTGCCAGCAGGACAGCCCTTACCGGGGAGCTGTTTTTT.

V usage is TRBV25-1 and J usage is TRBJ2-1; D is perhaps TRBD1 or TRBD2 (6 bases each). Trimming stripped 5 bases from V and 4 bases from J, with 18 bases between. The CDR3 loop spans 16 amino acids. In germline, CDR1 is MGHDK, CDR2 SYGVNS. The CDR3 nucleotides are TGTGCCAGCAGTACTCCGGGGGCGCTCCGGTACAATGAGCAGTTCTTC. Translation: CASSTPGALRYNEQFF.

This clonotype was picked up many times. This chain uses TRBV13 with TRBJ2-7; D is undetermined. CDR3 length: 12 residues. Trimming left V 1 base short and J 2 bases short, with 3 bases between. The germline V gene has CDR1 PRHDT and CDR2 FYEKMQ (reference sequence). The DNA of the CDR3 is TGTGCCAGCAGCTTAGCCCCCTACGAGCAGTACTTC. It specifies CASSLAPYEQYF.

As regards this clonotype: This likely comes from a read error, as the CDR3 has no conserved phenylalanine or tryptophan at its end. The chain links TRBV20-1 to TRBJ2-7; D is perhaps TRBD1 or TRBD2 (5 bases each). Germline lookup yields CDR1 DFQATT and CDR2 SNEGSKA (reference sequence). The V end was cut by 5 bases, the J end by 5 bases, with 19 bases between. The CDR3 totals 14 residues. CDR3 DNA: TGCAGTGCTGGGGCTCAGGGACCGCTGGACGAGCAGTACCTC. Translating gives CSAGAQGPLDEQYL.

This clonotype was recorded at least ten times. The chain links TRBV6-1 to TRBJ2-5; 9 bases line up with TRBD2. The length of the CDR3 is 16 residues. V was clipped by 5 bases and J by 2 bases; unmatched bases: 9. Germline CDR1 MNHNS, CDR2 SASEGT. Here the CDR3 DNA reads TGTGCCAGCAGTCGGAAAGTCGCGGGGGGGCAAGAGACCCAGTACTTC. Translating it yields CASSRKVAGGQETQYF.

This clonotype was detected ten times or more. The gene calls are TRBV6-2 or TRBV6-3 and TRBJ2-3; D call uncertain. CDR3 size: 14 residues. Germline V gene data show CDR1 as MNHEY and CDR2 as SVGEGT. V was pared by 7 bases and J by 0 bases, with 11 bases between. The CDR3 DNA follows: TGTGCCAGCAAAAAGGCAGGTAGCACAGATACGCAGTATTTT. Protein sequence: CASKKAGSTDTQYF.

This chain connects TRBV10-1 to TRBJ2-3; the D gene is possibly TRBD2 (6 bases). Germline CDR1 WNHNN, CDR2 SYGVQD (reference sequence). This CDR3 region has 15 residues. Trimming shortened V by 6 bases and J by 11 bases, and 24 bases separated the two germline ends. The CDR3: CASSAGGPPRDEQYF. The CDR3 coding sequence is TGCGCCAGCAGCGCCGGGGGACCCCCTAGGGATGAGCAGTATTTT.

The V and J genes are TRBV5-8 and TRBJ2-7; D call uncertain. Trimming stripped 0 bases from V and 2 bases from J, with 6 bases between. Germline CDR1 and CDR2: SGHTS and YDEGEE. The CDR3 contains 13 residues. As DNA, the CDR3 is TGTGCCAGCAGCTTGGACGGTGCCTACGAGCAGTACTTC. Translating it yields CASSLDGAYEQYF.

Details on this clonotype: This may stem from a read error, because a much larger clone lies one nucleotide away. The CDR3 spells CASSVERNTEAFF. CDR3 DNA: TGTGCCAGCAGTGTGGAAAGGAACACTGAAGCTTTCTTT. The rearrangement links TRBV25-1 to TRBJ1-1; D is unresolved. Germline CDR1 and CDR2: MGHDK and SYGVNS. There are 13 residues in the CDR3. The V gene lost 4 bases and the J gene lost 1 base, with 7 bases spanning the gap.

The count of this clonotype is one. V is TRBV15 and J is TRBJ1-4; perhaps TRBD1 as D (5 bases). The CDR3 loop spans 15 amino acids. The germline V and J ends were trimmed by 8 bases and 4 bases, with 17 bases remaining between them. Germline V gene lookup returns CDR1 LNHNV and CDR2 YYDKDF (reference sequence). The CDR3 DNA is TGTGCCACCTGTCGGGAGGGGCTCCATAATGAAAAACTGTTTTTT. This sequence encodes CATCREGLHNEKLFF.

V gene TRBV20-1 combines with J gene TRBJ2-3; D unclear. The CDR3 extends over 15 amino acids. CDR1 and CDR2 from the germline V gene are DFQATT and SNEGSKA (reference sequence). Trimming took 3 bases from V and 1 from J, leaving 14 bases between them. The CDR3 protein is CSARHGLLGTDTQYF. The DNA for the CDR3 is TGCAGTGCTAGGCACGGGCTCCTTGGCACAGATACGCAGTATTTT.

This clonotype was detected a few times. V and J are TRBV20-1 and TRBJ2-7, with D possibly matching TRBD2 (6 bases). Germline CDR1 is DFQATT and CDR2 is SNEGSKA (reference sequence). Trimming shortened V by 8 bases and J by 2 bases, and 13 bases separated the two germline ends. The CDR3 runs 12 residues. The CDR3 nucleotides read TGCAGTCAGAGGAGGGGAACCTACGAGCAGTACTTC. As protein: CSQRRGTYEQYF.

The genes are TRBV10-3 and TRBJ1-4; D is possibly TRBD1 (5 bases). Germline V CDR1 and CDR2: ENHRY, SYGVKD. CDR3 length equals 16 residues. Trimming left V 10 bases short and J 2 bases short, with 20 bases between. DNA for the CDR3: TGTGCCACAACCCCATCCAGGGCCAGCACTAATGAAAAACTGTTTTTT. As protein: CATTPSRASTNEKLFF.

Points on this clonotype: The conserved closing phenylalanine or tryptophan is absent in this CDR3, likely reflecting a read error. The genes are TRBV20-1 and TRBJ2-2, with D possibly called TRBD1 or TRBD2 (6 bases each). The germline CDR1 and CDR2 sequences are DFQATT and SNEGSKA (reference sequence). This CDR3 spans 18 amino acids. V was clipped by 6 bases and J by 4 bases, with 27 bases between them. For the CDR3, the DNA is TGCAGTGCCAGCAGGGTCCTCGGGGGCGGCCGTCTCACCGGGGAGCTGTTTTGT. Amino acids: CSASRVLGGGRLTGELFC.

The rearrangement links TRBV9 to TRBJ2-2, with 9 nucleotides matching TRBD2. The trim removed 0 bases at V and 5 bases at J, leaving 2 bases unmatched. Germline values: CDR1 SGDLS, CDR2 YYNGEE. The CDR3 is 15 residues long. CDR3 DNA: TGTGCCAGCAGCGTAGTGGGACTAGCAACCGGGGAGCTGTTTTTT. Amino acids: CASSVVGLATGELFF.

The gene calls are TRBV19 and TRBJ2-1; D is undetermined. The CDR3 is made up of 13 amino acids. Germline V CDR1 and CDR2: LNHDA, SQIVND (reference sequence). V lost 5 bases to trimming and J lost 8 bases, with 13 bases between them. The CDR3 spells CASSAARIDEQFF. DNA of the CDR3: TGTGCCAGTAGTGCCGCTAGGATCGATGAGCAGTTCTTC.

This clonotype was detected many times. The V gene is TRBV7-8, the J gene TRBJ1-3; D perhaps matches TRBD1 (6 bases). The CDR3 covers 15 residues. Germline V CDR1 and CDR2: SGHVS, FQNEAQ. V was trimmed by 5 bases and J by 4 bases, leaving 15 bases between them. CDR3 amino acids: CASSHGGGPGNTIYF. DNA for the CDR3: TGTGCCAGCAGCCACGGTGGGGGCCCCGGAAACACCATATATTTT.